A single TCR beta chain is shown here with its context. The sample originates from a study of blood T cell repertoires in COVID-19. The CDR3 contains 13 residues. Germline loops: CDR1 GTSNPN, CDR2 SVGIG (reference sequence). The junction had 4 bases not matched to a gene; V was cut back by 5 bases and J by 4 bases. Repertoires were generated with immunoSEQ multiplex PCR, while TCRdb's copy carries only in-frame clones and drops some. The profile shows over 45,000 clones, 89% of them singletons. The material sequenced was peripheral blood. The V call is TRBV30, the J call TRBJ1-4; 7 nucleotides align to TRBD1. The clonotype was recovered from a woman aged 55-75 years with COVID-19, enrolled during active disease. The CDR3 sequence: CAWSTGVNEKLFF. In DNA form, the CDR3 reads TGTGCCTGGTCCACAGGGGTTAATGAAAAACTGTTTTTT.